These 28 T cell receptor beta chains share one sample of origin, sequenced in a study of T cells in localized non-small cell lung cancer. The protocol was immunoSEQ multiplex PCR, while the TCRdb copy is restricted to in-frame clones and leaves out a portion. The sample has tens of thousands of clones; around 83% are singletons. The specimen was peripheral blood, collected before any cancer treatment. The receptor set was obtained from a woman aged 18-49 years with stage III lung adenocarcinoma.

The CDR3 is CASSNRPQDTGELFF. The CDR3 bases are TGTGCCAGCAGCAACAGGCCTCAGGACACCGGGGAGCTGTTTTTT. The chain employs TRBV5-4 and TRBJ2-2; possible D gene TRBD1, 5 bases. V was cut by 4 bases and J by 3 bases, with 13 bases left in between. This CDR3 is 15 amino acids long. Germline CDR1 reads SGHNT; CDR2 reads YYREEE (reference sequence).

V usage is TRBV6-1 and J usage is TRBJ1-5; D is unresolved. The germline gives CDR1 MNHNS, CDR2 SASEGT. The V end was cut by 3 bases, the J end by 0 bases, with 18 bases between. The CDR3 runs 18 residues. CDR3 DNA: TGTGCCAGCAGTGATCCTTTCTTTATTCCTGTTAGCAATCAGCCCCAGCATTTT. Its translation is CASSDPFFIPVSNQPQHF.

V and J are TRBV29-1 and TRBJ2-5; D not certain. V lost 1 base to trimming and J lost 13 bases, with 13 bases between them. Germline loops: CDR1 SQVTM, CDR2 ANQGSEA. The CDR3 is 11 residues long. The DNA for the CDR3 is TGCAGCGTTGAAGTAGGATCCGCCGGGTACTTC. This sequence encodes CSVEVGSAGYF.

The rearrangement joins TRBV7-8 to TRBJ2-3; 11 nucleotides align to TRBD1. CDR1 SGHVS and CDR2 FQNEAQ come from the germline V gene. The CDR3 runs 18 residues. The ends lost 5 bases at V and 5 bases at J; junction bases unmatched: 15. The CDR3 sequence: CASSHGTGGTLWGDTQYF. CDR3 in DNA: TGTGCCAGCAGCCACGGGACAGGGGGAACCCTGTGGGGAGATACGCAGTATTTT.

V and J are TRBV28 and TRBJ2-3, with 8 bases lining up with TRBD2. This CDR3 region has 13 residues. Germline V CDR1 and CDR2: MDHEN, SYDVKM. With 8 bases clipped from V and 7 bases from J, the junction kept 8 bases outside the gene matches. CDR3 sequence reads: CASSFRGGNTQYF. DNA for the CDR3: TGTGCCAGCTCATTTCGGGGGGGAAATACGCAGTATTTT.

V usage is TRBV4-1 and J usage is TRBJ1-1; weak D call: TRBD1 (6 bases). Trimming removed 4 bases at V and 0 bases at J, with 27 bases between. This CDR3 has 20 residues. CDR1 MGHRA and CDR2 YSYEKL come from the germline V gene. CDR3 sequence (DNA): TGCGCCAGCAGCCCGGCGGGACTGCGGACAGCCTCGAGCATGAACACTGAAGCTTTCTTT. Translation gives CASSPAGLRTASSMNTEAFF.

CDR3 sequence: CASSVLKRGGTDTQYF. In nucleotides, the CDR3 is TGTGCCAGCAGCGTATTGAAGCGGGGGGGGACAGATACGCAGTATTTT. The chain recombines TRBV9 with TRBJ2-3; 10 nucleotides agree with TRBD2. CDR3 length equals 16 residues. Germline V gene sequence: CDR1 SGDLS, CDR2 YYNGEE. With 1 base clipped from V and 3 bases from J, the junction kept 5 bases outside the gene matches.

In the case of this clone: The identical CDR3 is also encoded by other nucleotide sequences in the sample. The rearrangement links TRBV18 to TRBJ1-2; D not resolved. The CDR3 totals 14 residues. CDR1 KGHSH and CDR2 LQKENI come from the germline V gene. Trimming took off 0 bases at V and 1 base at J, with 6 bases between the two ends. This chain's CDR3 is CASSPPTVNYGYTF. The CDR3 nucleotides are TGTGCCAGCTCACCACCTACAGTTAACTATGGCTACACCTTC.

The chain employs TRBV27 and TRBJ1-5, with D perhaps TRBD1 (6 bases). CDR1 is MNHEY, CDR2 SMNVEV, per germline (reference sequence). This CDR3 has 14 amino acids. Trimming cost V 5 bases and J 7 bases, with 15 bases left between them. CDR3 nucleotide sequence: TGTGCCAGCAGTAGGGCAGGGACAAACCAGCCCCAGCATTTT. This gives the protein CASSRAGTNQPQHF.

This chain joins TRBV5-4 and TRBJ1-1, with 8 bases that match TRBD1. V gave up 2 bases and J gave up 3 bases; unmatched junction bases: 3. The CDR3 contains 14 residues. Germline V gene sequence: CDR1 SGHNT, CDR2 YYREEE (reference sequence). Written as DNA, the CDR3 is TGTGCCAGCAGCTTCGACAGGGGTTACACTGAAGCTTTCTTT. Protein product: CASSFDRGYTEAFF.

The chain links TRBV7-8 to TRBJ1-3; D not resolved. The CDR3 has 14 amino acids. V shed 4 bases and J shed 2 bases, with 9 bases lying between them. The germline CDR1 and CDR2 sequences are SGHVS and FQNEAQ. CDR3 protein: CASSSQPAGNTIYF. The CDR3 DNA reads TGTGCCAGCAGCTCCCAGCCTGCTGGAAACACCATATATTTT.

The chain is built from TRBV19 and TRBJ2-3; D not certain. The CDR3 is 14 residues long. The germline gives CDR1 LNHDA, CDR2 SQIVND (reference sequence). Trimming stripped 7 bases from V and 2 bases from J, with 13 bases between. As DNA, the CDR3 is TGTGCCAGTAAGAAGGGTATTCACACAGATACGCAGTATTTT. The encoded protein is CASKKGIHTDTQYF. The variable domain in full, with the rest retrieved from reference TRBV19 and TRBJ2-3, is DGGITQSPKYLFRKEGQNVTLSCEQNLNHDAMYWYRQDPGQGLRLIYYSQIVNDFQKGDIAEGYSVSREKKESFPLTVTSAQKNPTAFYLCASKKGIHTDTQYFGPGTRLTVL.

This chain's CDR3 is CASSELVGYTDTQYF. CDR3 nucleotide sequence: TGTGCCAGCAGTGAACTGGTCGGTTACACAGATACGCAGTATTTT. V usage is TRBV2 and J usage is TRBJ2-3, with no clear D. Germline CDR1 reads SNHLY; CDR2 reads FYNNEI. The germline V and J ends were trimmed by 2 bases and 2 bases, with 11 bases remaining between them. The CDR3 has 15 amino acids.

The chain recombines TRBV5-6 with TRBJ2-5; 10 positions agree with TRBD2. Germline V gene data show CDR1 as SGHDT and CDR2 as YYEEEE. This CDR3 region has 16 residues. The ends lost 4 bases at V and 3 bases at J; junction bases unmatched: 9. For the CDR3, the DNA is TGTGCCAGCAGCATTCGTAGCGGGGGGAGGGAAGAGACCCAGTACTTC. Translation gives CASSIRSGGREETQYF.

The chain uses TRBV29-1 and TRBJ2-1, with D perhaps matching TRBD1 or TRBD2 (5 bases each). Trimming took 4 bases from V and 4 from J, leaving 8 bases between them. Germline V CDR1 and CDR2: SQVTM, ANQGSEA. The length of the CDR3 is 12 residues. The CDR3: CSVVGTYNEQFF. The DNA for the CDR3 is TGCAGCGTTGTGGGGACGTACAATGAGCAGTTCTTC.

The genes are TRBV5-6 and TRBJ1-2, with TRBD1 identical over 8 bases. Germline values: CDR1 SGHDT, CDR2 YYEEEE. After removal of 4 bases from V and 1 base from J, the junction contained 12 bases not matched to a gene. The CDR3 consists of 17 residues. CDR3 sequence: CASSPIIVGQGNYGYTF. Written as DNA, the CDR3 is TGTGCCAGCAGCCCTATCATAGTCGGACAGGGTAACTATGGCTACACCTTC.

V is TRBV19 and J is TRBJ1-4; 7 positions match TRBD1. Germline V lookup: CDR1 LNHDA, CDR2 SQIVND (reference sequence). The CDR3 sequence is 13 residues long. V lost 8 bases and J lost 8; bases outside the gene matches: 8. As DNA, the CDR3 is TGTGCCAGTTCGGACAGGACAGGCGAAAAACTGTTTTTT. Protein product: CASSDRTGEKLFF.

The V gene is TRBV6-7, the J gene TRBJ2-1; D is perhaps TRBD2 (7 bases). TRBV6-7 is an open reading frame whose function is uncertain. Trimming stripped 6 bases from V and 6 bases from J, with 24 bases between. The CDR3 totals 17 residues. The CDR3 loop reads CASRKGGGGNQCNEQFF. CDR3 DNA: TGTGCCAGCAGAAAAGGGGGAGGGGGAAATCAGTGCAATGAGCAGTTCTTC.

V and J are TRBV7-8 and TRBJ1-2; D perhaps matches TRBD1 (5 bases). Germline CDR1 is SGHVS and CDR2 is FQNEAQ. CDR3 length: 14 residues. With 5 bases removed from V and 7 bases from J, the gap between germline ends came to 17 bases. CDR3 sequence: CASSPPGGLVGYTF. The CDR3 nucleotides read TGTGCCAGCAGCCCCCCGGGGGGGTTGGTTGGCTACACCTTC.

The chain joins TRBV6-6 to TRBJ1-2, with 7 bases identical to TRBD1. The junction had 8 bases not matched to a gene; V was cut back by 6 bases and J by 4 bases. The germline V gene encodes CDR1 MNHNY and CDR2 SVGAGI (reference sequence). This CDR3 contains 14 residues. This chain's CDR3 is CASRPPGGGYGYTF. For the CDR3, the DNA is TGTGCCAGCAGGCCGCCAGGGGGAGGCTATGGCTACACCTTC.

This rearrangement joins TRBV15 to TRBJ2-5, with a weak D call TRBD1 (5 bases). The germline V and J ends were trimmed by 0 bases and 5 bases, with 10 bases remaining between them. There are 14 residues in the CDR3. Germline values: CDR1 LNHNV, CDR2 YYDKDF (reference sequence). The CDR3 bases are TGTGCCACCAGCAGAGACAGGGCGACGGAGACCCAGTACTTC. It yields the protein CATSRDRATETQYF. Using reference TRBV15 and TRBJ2-5 for the parts outside the CDR3, the full variable domain is DAMVIQNPRYQVTQFGKPVTLSCSQTLNHNVMYWYQQKSSQAPKLLFHYYDKDFNNEADTPDNFQSRRPNTSFCFLDIRSPGLGDTAMYLCATSRDRATETQYFGPGTRLLVL.

The V gene is TRBV18, the J gene TRBJ1-1, with D perhaps TRBD1 (5 bases). This CDR3 has 13 amino acids. Per germline, CDR1 KGHSH and CDR2 LQKENI. V gave up 2 bases and J gave up 8 bases, with 12 bases separating them. CDR3 nucleotides: TGTGCCAGCTCACCAAACCGGGACGGGGAAGCTTTCTTT. Translating it yields CASSPNRDGEAFF.

The chain carries TRBV11-2 and TRBJ1-4; tentative D call: TRBD1 (6 bases). CDR3 length equals 15 residues. The germline CDR1 and CDR2 sequences are SGHAT and FQNNGV. Trimming cost V 1 base and J 8 bases, with 14 bases left between them. The CDR3 nucleotides are TGTGCCAGCAGCTTAGGGGCGACAGGCAGGGAAAAACTGTTTTTT. This sequence encodes CASSLGATGREKLFF.

This chain uses TRBV5-1 with TRBJ2-7; 12 bases line up with TRBD1. V trimming: 6 bases; J trimming: 2 bases; junction bases outside the gene matches: 6. This CDR3 spans 15 amino acids. Germline CDR1 SGHRS, CDR2 YFSETQ. The CDR3 loop reads CASTGGTGGAYEQYF. DNA of the CDR3: TGCGCCAGCACCGGGGGGACAGGGGGCGCCTACGAGCAGTACTTC. Full variable domain (rest looked up from reference TRBV5-1 and TRBJ2-7): KAGVTQTPRYLIKTRGQQVTLSCSPISGHRSVSWYQQTPGQGLQFLFEYFSETQRNKGNFPGRFSGRQFSNSRSEMNVSTLELGDSALYLCASTGGTGGAYEQYFGPGTRLTVT.

The V call is TRBV18, the J call TRBJ1-1; D not resolved. This CDR3 has 17 residues. The V end lost 2 bases, the J end lost 1 base, and 17 bases lay between the germline ends. The germline CDR1 and CDR2 sequences are KGHSH and LQKENI. CDR3 loop: CASSPAFSRRPNTEAFF. As DNA, the CDR3 is TGTGCCAGCTCACCAGCTTTTTCACGTAGGCCGAACACTGAAGCTTTCTTT.

The rearrangement uses TRBV7-8 and TRBJ1-1, with no clear D. Deletions cut 1 base from V and 6 bases from J, with 18 bases between. The CDR3 runs to 16 residues. Per the germline V gene, CDR1 is SGHVS and CDR2 is FQNEAQ. CDR3 loop: CASSLGEGDQRAEAFF. DNA for the CDR3: TGTGCCAGCAGCTTAGGGGAAGGTGACCAAAGGGCTGAAGCTTTCTTT.

This clone was detected a few times. The chain joins TRBV19 to TRBJ1-5, with TRBD1 matching over 7 bases. The CDR3 has 15 residues. V lost 5 bases, J lost 4 bases, and 8 bases stayed unmatched. Per the germline V gene, CDR1 is LNHDA and CDR2 is SQIVND (reference sequence). This chain's CDR3 is CASSPPTGRNQPQHF. The DNA for the CDR3 is TGTGCCAGTAGTCCCCCGACAGGGAGGAATCAGCCCCAGCATTTT.

CDR3 residues: CASSSTKGLAVSNTGELFF. Written as DNA, the CDR3 is TGTGCCAGCAGCTCCACCAAGGGGCTAGCGGTGTCGAACACCGGGGAGCTGTTTTTT. The chain combines TRBV7-3 with TRBJ2-2; TRBD2 matches at 7 bases. The junction had 14 bases not matched to a gene; V was cut back by 4 bases and J by 0 bases. Germline CDR1 and CDR2: SGHTA and FQGTGA. This CDR3 spans 19 amino acids.